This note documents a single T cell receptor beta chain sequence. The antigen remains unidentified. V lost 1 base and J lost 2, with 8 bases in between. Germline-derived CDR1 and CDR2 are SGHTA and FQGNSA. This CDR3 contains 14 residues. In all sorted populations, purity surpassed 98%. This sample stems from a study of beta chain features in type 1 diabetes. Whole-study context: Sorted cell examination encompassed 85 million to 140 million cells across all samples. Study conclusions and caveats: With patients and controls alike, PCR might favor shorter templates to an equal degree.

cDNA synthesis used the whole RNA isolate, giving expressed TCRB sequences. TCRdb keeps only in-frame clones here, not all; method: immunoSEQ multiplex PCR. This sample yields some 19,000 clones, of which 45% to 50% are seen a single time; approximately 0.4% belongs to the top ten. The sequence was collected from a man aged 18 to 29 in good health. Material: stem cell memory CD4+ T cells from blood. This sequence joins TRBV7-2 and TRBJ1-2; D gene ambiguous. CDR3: CASSLVPGNYGYTF. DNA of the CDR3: TGTGCCAGCAGCTTAGTACCAGGCAACTATGGCTACACCTTC.